Listed below are T cell receptor beta chains from one sample, sequenced in a study of T-cell reconstitution after alpha-beta-depleted transplantation in children. A single record per CDR3 protein comes from TCRdb applying MiXCR to the PCR reads. The sample yields approximately 400,000 distinct CDR3 sequences, approximately 11% seen once. The sample was PBMCs from the stem cell graft donor, taken from the stem cell graft. All receptors come from a human donor who donated a stem cell graft to a child with acute myeloid leukemia. CDR3s include the opening cysteine and the closing phenylalanine or tryptophan. A D gene is named only where the DNA matches it firmly. A clone size is listed for some rows: how often the clone was seen (once, few, many), or a class if it is expanded.

clone_size | j_call | v_call | d_call | cdr3_nt | cdr3_aa
many | TRBJ1-3 | TRBV10-2 | TRBD1 | TGCGCCAGCAGCGGGACAGGGACTGGAAACACCATATATTTT | CASSGTGTGNTIYF
many | TRBJ2-5 | TRBV5-1 | - | TGCGCCAGCAGCTTCCCGGGGGTCCAAGAGACCCAGTACTTC | CASSFPGVQETQYF
- | TRBJ2-1 | TRBV3-1 | - | TGTGCCAGCAGCCAAGGGAAGCGCTGGAGGGCATTACAGGTCTTC | CASSQGKRWRALQVF
few | TRBJ2-7 | TRBV29-1 | - | TGCAGCGTCCTACTAGCCAACTACGAGCAGTACTTC | CSVLLANYEQYF
few | TRBJ2-7 | TRBV12-3/TRBV12-4 | - | TGTGCCAGCAGTTTAGCCCGGGTGCCCTACGAGCAGTACTTC | CASSLARVPYEQYF
- | TRBJ2-2 | TRBV4-2 | - | TGTGCCAGCAGCCAAGCGACAGGGAACACCGGGGAGCTGTTTTTT | CASSQATGNTGELFF
- | TRBJ1-1 | TRBV11-2 | - | TGTGCCAGCAGCTCCCTTAAGTACGGCACTGAAGCTTTCTTT | CASSSLKYGTEAFF
- | TRBJ2-1 | TRBV7-8 | TRBD2 | TGTGCCAGCAGCTTTCCACTAGCGGGAGGGCAATACAATGAGCAGTTCTTC | CASSFPLAGGQYNEQFF
few | TRBJ2-3 | TRBV4-1 | TRBD2 | TGCGCCAGCAGCCTAAAGATTCTGAGGGGTAGCGGGGGGACAGATACGCAGTATTTT | CASSLKILRGSGGTDTQYF
many | TRBJ1-6 | TRBV5-1 | - | TGCGCCAGCAGCTTGTTGGGGGGCAACTCCTATAATTCACCCCTCCACTTT | CASSLLGGNSYNSPLHF
- | TRBJ2-2 | TRBV30 | - | TGTGCCTGGAGTGCGTCCATCATGGGCCCCGGGGAGCTGTTTTTT | CAWSASIMGPGELFF
many | TRBJ1-2 | TRBV5-1 | TRBD1 | TGCGCCAGCAGCTTTGGACAGGGTGATGGCTACACCTTC | CASSFGQGDGYTF
few | TRBJ2-1 | TRBV5-1 | - | TGCGCCAGCAGCTTGGAGGCGGGCGTCCTCTACAATGAGCAGTTCTTC | CASSLEAGVLYNEQFF
few | TRBJ1-4 | TRBV7-6 | - | TGTGCCAGCAGCCGAAGACAGAATGAAAAACTGTTTTTT | CASSRRQNEKLFF
- | TRBJ2-1 | TRBV5-1 | - | TGCGCCAGCAGCTACGATGAATCCTACAATGAGCAGTTCTTC | CASSYDESYNEQFF
many | TRBJ2-5 | TRBV6-5 | - | TGTGCCAGCAGTTCCCGGGCAGGCCTAGTCCAAGAGACCCAGTACTTC | CASSSRAGLVQETQYF
- | TRBJ2-5 | TRBV3-1 | TRBD2 | TGTGCCAGCAGCGGACTAGCGGAAGAGACCCAGTACTTC | CASSGLAEETQYF
- | TRBJ1-1 | TRBV20-1 | TRBD1 | TGCAGTGCCGCACACCCCGGGACAGGGTCTGAAGCTTTCTTT | CSAAHPGTGSEAFF
- | TRBJ2-3 | TRBV7-3 | - | TGTGCCAGCAGCTTAACCCCCTCATCTGCAGATACGCAGTATTTT | CASSLTPSSADTQYF
few | TRBJ2-5 | TRBV20-1 | TRBD2 | TGCAGTGCTAGTCCGGCAGCGGGGGGGCGAGAGACCCAGTACTTC | CSASPAAGGRETQYF
many | TRBJ1-6 | TRBV5-1 | - | TGCGCCAGCAGCCCTGGCGGTAATTCACCCCTCCACTTT | CASSPGGNSPLHF
many | TRBJ2-1 | TRBV5-1 | TRBD2 | TGCGCCAGCAGCCCGGGGACAGCGGGAGGCAATGAGCAGTTCTTC | CASSPGTAGGNEQFF
many | TRBJ2-3 | TRBV5-1 | - | TGCGCCAGCAGCTTGGAACAGTTCGGCGCGCAGTATTTT | CASSLEQFGAQYF
many | TRBJ1-2 | TRBV29-1 | - | TGCAGCGTTGACAGGGGCTATGGCTACACCTTC | CSVDRGYGYTF
many | TRBJ1-1 | TRBV5-1 | TRBD1 | TGCGCCAGCAGCTTGGGTACTTCAGGGGGAACTGAAGCTTTCTTT | CASSLGTSGGTEAFF
- | TRBJ2-1 | TRBV29-1 | TRBD2 | TGCAGTGTAGCGGGAGGCCTATACAATGAGCAGTTCTTC | CSVAGGLYNEQFF